This T cell receptor (beta chain) comes out of a study of vaccination effects on CD4 cells after COVID-19. Peptide-pool stimulation followed by sequencing identified expanded antigen-specific CD4+ clonotypes in the ViraFEST assay. CD4+ T cells were isolated after around 10 days of culture. The vaccine recipients had no prior SARS-CoV-2 infection, with negative nucleocapsid antibodies. On both days 3 and 7, half of the culture medium was replaced with IL-2 medium. This clone was seen once. No antigen is known for it. The method was immunoSEQ multiplex PCR; TCRdb's version includes in-frame clones alone and lacks a portion of them. The profile shows 73,000 or so clones, about four fifths of them singletons. The TCR sequence derives from a human donor who received a COVID-19 vaccine. The sample consisted of CD4+ T cells from PBMCs cultured with SARS-CoV-2 spike peptides, taken before COVID-19 vaccination.

The CDR3 region is CASSKAADRAYQETQYF. CDR3 DNA sequence: TGTGCCAGTAGTAAAGCAGCGGACAGGGCTTACCAAGAGACCCAGTACTTC. The chain uses TRBV19 and TRBJ2-5, with 8 bases aligning to TRBD1. V lost 4 bases to trimming and J lost 0 bases; unmatched junction nucleotides: 10. CDR1 is LNHDA, CDR2 SQIVND, per germline (reference sequence). The CDR3 totals 17 residues.